The next 16 T cell receptor beta chains were all read from a single sample in a study of T cells in tumors after PD-1 blockade. The table came from immunoSEQ multiplex PCR; TCRdb's copy has only in-frame clones and leaves some out. The table includes approximately 63,000 clones, 74% detected once. The specimen was PBMCs, collected after anti-PD-1 treatment. The receptors were sampled from a human donor with basal cell carcinoma.

V is TRBV7-9 and J is TRBJ1-2, with 8 nucleotides matching TRBD1. The V and J ends lost 3 bases and 8 bases, in that order; junction bases with no gene match: 2. CDR1 is SEHNR, CDR2 FQNEAQ, per germline (reference sequence). The CDR3 has 12 amino acids. The CDR3 nucleotides read TGTGCCAGCAGCTTGGACAGGGTAGGCTACACCTTC. Translating it yields CASSLDRVGYTF.

This clone was seen only once. The identical CDR3 is also encoded by other nucleotide sequences in the sample. Here the CDR3 reads CASTGYTEAFF. The CDR3 DNA sequence: TGTGCCAGCACGGGGTACACTGAAGCTTTCTTT. J is TRBJ1-1 and V is TRBV27; the D is unclear. Looked up from germline, CDR1 is MNHEY and CDR2 is SMNVEV (reference sequence). The CDR3 consists of 11 residues. Trimming took 7 bases from V and 3 from J, leaving 6 bases between them.

The chain joins TRBV10-3 to TRBJ2-3; TRBD2 agrees at 9 bases. Germline values: CDR1 ENHRY, CDR2 SYGVKD. Unmatched junction bases numbered 6, after V lost 6 bases and J lost 5 bases. The CDR3 sequence is 14 residues long. Written as DNA, the CDR3 is TGTGCCATCAGGAGGTCTAGCGGGGTAGATACGCAGTATTTT. This gives the protein CAIRRSSGVDTQYF.

CDR3 residues: CACTAETQYF. For the CDR3, the DNA is TGTGCCTGTACGGCGGAGACCCAGTACTTC. This sequence joins TRBV30 and TRBJ2-5; D gene uncertain. The CDR3 is 10 amino acids. The germline V and J ends were trimmed by 6 bases and 5 bases, with 7 bases remaining between them. Germline CDR1 is GTSNPN and CDR2 is SVGIG (reference sequence).

CDR3 nucleotide sequence: TGTGCCAGCAGAACAACGGGTCAGCCCCAGCATTTT. Protein product: CASRTTGQPQHF. This chain joins TRBV12-3 or TRBV12-4 and TRBJ1-5, with D unclear. V shed 6 bases and J shed 6 bases, with 9 bases lying between them. The CDR3 has 12 residues.

CDR3 region: CASSDQWTVGITNEKLFF. The CDR3 DNA reads TGTGCCAGCAGTGACCAGTGGACGGTAGGGATAACTAATGAAAAACTGTTTTTT. This chain joins TRBV27 and TRBJ1-4; D not certain. Trimming stripped 5 bases from V and 1 base from J, with 20 bases between. The CDR3 has 18 amino acids. CDR1 MNHEY and CDR2 SMNVEV come from the germline V gene (reference sequence).

V and J are TRBV6-5 and TRBJ2-3, with D unclear. V was cut by 2 bases and J by 0 bases, with 6 bases left in between. The CDR3 spans 14 residues. Germline CDR1 reads MNHEY; CDR2 reads SVGAGI. This CDR3 is CASSYSSSTDTQYF. For the CDR3, the DNA is TGTGCCAGCAGTTACAGCAGTAGCACAGATACGCAGTATTTT.

The genes are TRBV18 and TRBJ2-2; possible D gene TRBD2, 6 bases. The CDR3 length is 13 residues. Trimming left V 7 bases short and J 3 bases short, with 9 bases between. Germline lookup yields CDR1 KGHSH and CDR2 LQKENI. The CDR3 sequence: CASYPGDTGELFF. CDR3 DNA: TGTGCCAGCTACCCGGGGGACACCGGGGAGCTGTTTTTT. Full variable domain (rest looked up from reference TRBV18 and TRBJ2-2): NAGVMQNPRHLVRRRGQEARLRCSPMKGHSHVYWYRQLPEEGLKFMVYLQKENIIDESGMPKERFSAEFPKEGPSILRIQQVVRGDSAAYFCASYPGDTGELFFGEGSRLTVL.

This clone came up a few times. J is TRBJ1-5 and V is TRBV19; possibly TRBD1 for D (6 bases). The CDR3 is made up of 16 amino acids. CDR1 is LNHDA, CDR2 SQIVND, per germline (reference sequence). The ends were cut back, 3 bases at V and 1 base at J, with 13 bases in the middle. For the CDR3, the DNA is TGTGCCAGTAGTATGCATCTAGGGGGAAGCAATCAGCCCCAGCATTTT. Amino acid sequence: CASSMHLGGSNQPQHF. The full variable domain, in which reference TRBV19 and TRBJ1-5 provide the parts outside the CDR3, is DGGITQSPKYLFRKEGQNVTLSCEQNLNHDAMYWYRQDPGQGLRLIYYSQIVNDFQKGDIAEGYSVSREKKESFPLTVTSAQKNPTAFYLCASSMHLGGSNQPQHFGDGTRLSIL.

The chain uses TRBV6-4 and TRBJ2-3; TRBD2 matches 7 bases. The ends lost 9 bases at V and 0 bases at J; junction bases unmatched: 6. Germline V gene data show CDR1 as MRHNA and CDR2 as SNTAGT. The length of the CDR3 is 14 residues. The CDR3 DNA reads TGTGCCAGGGGGGGGGACGGTAGCACAGATACGCAGTATTTT. Its translation is CARGGDGSTDTQYF.

V gene TRBV7-9 combines with J gene TRBJ2-1, with D perhaps TRBD1 (5 bases). V dropped 6 bases and J dropped 2 bases, with 17 bases sitting between them. The CDR3 totals 16 residues. Germline values: CDR1 SEHNR, CDR2 FQNEAQ (reference sequence). The CDR3 coding sequence is TGTGCCAGCAGGCGAACACAGGTTTCGCCCTACAATGAGCAGTTCTTC. It codes for CASRRTQVSPYNEQFF.

V gene TRBV5-6 combines with J gene TRBJ1-3; D remains ambiguous. The germline V gene encodes CDR1 SGHDT and CDR2 YYEEEE. This CDR3 is built from 15 residues. The V end was cut by 4 bases, the J end by 4 bases, with 15 bases between. CDR3 DNA: TGTGCCAGCAGCCGGGCCTCCCTGAGAGGAAACACCATATATTTT. This gives the protein CASSRASLRGNTIYF.

The DNA for the CDR3 is TGTGCCAGCAGCCACGGGGGGGGCTACGAGCAGTACTTC. Translated, it gives CASSHGGGYEQYF. This chain joins TRBV3-1 (or the pseudogene TRBV3-2) and TRBJ2-7; 8 nucleotides match TRBD2. Germline V lookup: CDR1 LGHDT, CDR2 YNNKEL (reference sequence). The V and J ends lost 3 bases and 3 bases, in that order; junction bases with no gene match: 1. This CDR3 spans 13 amino acids.

This clone was picked up a small number of times. This chain uses TRBV6-5 with TRBJ1-1, with unresolved D. V lost 6 bases and J 6 bases, leaving 17 bases between the germline ends. Germline V CDR1 and CDR2: MNHEY, SVGAGI. The CDR3 loop spans 14 amino acids. Here the CDR3 DNA reads TGTGCCAGCAGCCCCACACCCGACCGCGCTGAAGCTTTCTTT. As protein: CASSPTPDRAEAFF.

This clone was counted once. The V call is TRBV19, the J call TRBJ2-3; tentatively, D is TRBD2 (6 bases). With 2 bases removed from V and 0 bases from J, the gap between germline ends came to 12 bases. This CDR3 region has 16 residues. From germline, CDR1 is LNHDA and CDR2 SQIVND (reference sequence). Written as DNA, the CDR3 is TGTGCCAGTAGTATATCCGGACTACTTAGCACAGATACGCAGTATTTT. This encodes CASSISGLLSTDTQYF. Based on the CDR3 plus reference TRBV19 and TRBJ2-3, the full variable domain is DGGITQSPKYLFRKEGQNVTLSCEQNLNHDAMYWYRQDPGQGLRLIYYSQIVNDFQKGDIAEGYSVSREKKESFPLTVTSAQKNPTAFYLCASSISGLLSTDTQYFGPGTRLTVL.

The CDR3 here is CASSLEWGTEAFF. The CDR3 coding sequence is TGTGCCAGCAGCTTAGAATGGGGGACTGAAGCTTTCTTT. The chain joins TRBV7-8 to TRBJ1-1, with D perhaps TRBD1 (5 bases). Trimming removed 1 base from V and 5 bases from J, with 8 bases in between. The V gene's germline CDR1 is SGHVS and CDR2 FQNEAQ. This CDR3 region has 13 residues.